The subject of this entry is one T cell receptor beta chain. Its target is unknown. These data come from a study of identical twins. General observations from the study: Sequences that were out-of-frame, alpha and twin-shared displayed an excess of low generation probability.

TCRdb reanalysed the 5' RACE reads using MiXCR and keeps one entry per CDR3 protein. This sample has roughly 290,000 distinct CDR3 sequences, with approximately 8.5% found just once. The CDR3 is 17 residues long. Trimming took off 1 base at V and 1 base at J, with 15 bases between the two ends. Germline V gives CDR1 SGHVS, CDR2 FNYEAQ. In addition, the sample was reused for a study of yellow fever vaccine responses in identical twins.

Sequencing was done on a sample of memory (CD45RO+) T cells sorted from blood. The source is a woman aged 18 to 35 in good health. The chain combines TRBV7-6 with TRBJ2-3; D may be TRBD2 (7 bases). The CDR3 reads CASSLEGGLVGTDTQYF. The CDR3 nucleotides read TGTGCCAGCAGCTTAGAGGGGGGGCTAGTGGGCACAGATACGCAGTATTTT.